The TCR beta chain described here comes from a study of T-cell reconstitution after alpha-beta-depleted transplantation in children. The TCRbeta library incorporated unique molecular identifiers. Each CDR3 protein is one row after TCRdb ran MiXCR on the PCR reads. This table has roughly 610,000 distinct CDR3 sequences, roughly a tenth appearing once. The germline V gene has CDR1 DFQATT and CDR2 SNEGSKA (reference sequence). CDR3 length: 11 residues. V gave up 6 bases and J gave up 4 bases, with 9 bases separating them. The gene calls are TRBV20-1 and TRBJ1-1; D might be TRBD1 (5 bases). This specimen consisted of PBMCs from the stem cell graft donor, obtained from the stem cell graft. The TCR originated in a human donor who donated a stem cell graft to a child with acute myeloid leukemia. The CDR3, as DNA: TGCAGTGCCCCTGACAGCACTGAAGCTTTCTTT. Translation gives CSAPDSTEAFF.